Listed below are T cell receptor beta chains from one sample, sequenced in a study of OX40 agonist ivuxolimab in advanced cancers. Data came from immunoSEQ multiplex PCR; TCRdb stores just in-frame clones and leaves some out. The repertoire holds 65,000 to 70,000 clones, with around 86% as singletons. Sequencing was performed on CD4+ or CD8+ T cells sorted from blood, taken in a trial of the OX40 agonist ivuxolimab. These receptors were obtained from an adult with an advanced solid tumor such as melanoma, head and neck, liver or kidney cancer. CDR3s include the opening cysteine and the closing phenylalanine or tryptophan. A D gene is named only where the DNA matches it firmly. Only part of the rows carry a size: once, few, many, or a class if the clone is expanded.

V gene: TRBV18
clone size: .
J gene: TRBJ2-5
D gene: .
CDR3 protein: CASSSTAGETQYF
CDR3 DNA: TGTGCCAGCTCATCCACAGCGGGAGAGACCCAGTACTTC

V gene: TRBV7-2
clone size: few
J gene: TRBJ2-7
D gene: TRBD2
CDR3 protein: CANSISGTPGEQYF
CDR3 DNA: TGTGCCAACTCTATTAGCGGGACCCCGGGGGAGCAGTACTTC

V gene: TRBV11-2
clone size: .
J gene: TRBJ1-1
D gene: .
CDR3 protein: CASSSTRVSNTEAFF
CDR3 DNA: TGTGCCAGCAGCTCTACCCGGGTCTCGAACACTGAAGCTTTCTTT

V gene: TRBV10-1
clone size: .
J gene: TRBJ2-5
D gene: TRBD2
CDR3 protein: CASSSGGTQETQYF
CDR3 DNA: TGCGCCAGCAGCAGCGGGGGGACCCAAGAGACCCAGTACTTC

V gene: TRBV10-2
clone size: .
J gene: TRBJ1-1
D gene: TRBD1
CDR3 protein: CATHGVGQGNTEAFF
CDR3 DNA: TGCGCCACCCACGGAGTGGGACAGGGGAACACTGAAGCTTTCTTT

V gene: TRBV7-2
clone size: .
J gene: TRBJ2-2
D gene: .
CDR3 protein: CASSLAGQNTGELFF
CDR3 DNA: TGTGCCAGCAGCTTAGCTGGCCAGAACACCGGGGAGCTGTTTTTT

V gene: TRBV6-1
clone size: .
J gene: TRBJ1-6
D gene: .
CDR3 protein: CASSWGVGNNSPLHF
CDR3 DNA: TGTGCCAGCAGTTGGGGGGTCGGGAATAATTCACCCCTCCACTTT

V gene: TRBV2
clone size: .
J gene: TRBJ1-5
D gene: .
CDR3 protein: CASSDRGGQPQHF
CDR3 DNA: TGTGCCAGCAGCGACAGAGGAGGTCAGCCCCAGCATTTT

V gene: TRBV7-9
clone size: once
J gene: TRBJ1-6
D gene: TRBD1
CDR3 protein: CASSLAGQGASPLHF
CDR3 DNA: TGTGCCAGCAGCTTAGCGGGACAGGGGGCCTCACCCCTCCACTTT

V gene: TRBV6-1
clone size: .
J gene: TRBJ2-7
D gene: TRBD1
CDR3 protein: CASTNQGQSYEQYF
CDR3 DNA: TGTGCCAGCACTAACCAGGGACAGTCCTACGAGCAGTACTTC